This TCR beta chain was documented in a study of OX40 agonist ivuxolimab in advanced cancers. Study observations and caveats: Near-lowest levels of clonal expansion characterized partial responders at 0.1-3.0 mg/kg.

Sequencing was performed with immunoSEQ multiplex PCR; in TCRdb, only in-frame clones are kept and a portion is missing. The sample holds 100,000 or so clones, less than 90% seen once. In the case of this clone: Antigen: not known.

The germline gives CDR1 SGHTA, CDR2 FQGTGA. J was trimmed by 0 bases and V by 5 bases; bases with no gene match: 3. The CDR3 spans 15 residues. V is TRBV7-3 and J is TRBJ2-1; 8 nucleotides align to TRBD1. The receptor comes from an adult with an advanced solid tumor such as melanoma, head and neck, liver or kidney cancer. The sequenced sample was CD4+ or CD8+ T cells sorted from blood, obtained in a trial of the OX40 agonist ivuxolimab. The CDR3: CASSKDRGSYNEQFF. In DNA, the CDR3 is TGTGCCAGCAGCAAAGACAGGGGCTCCTACAATGAGCAGTTCTTC.